This TCR beta chain was documented in a study of blood T cells in healthy people across ages. At least 6 micrograms of total RNA were extracted per sample. The ends were cut back, 1 base at V and 1 base at J, with 6 bases in the middle. The germline gives CDR1 DFQATT, CDR2 SNEGSKA (reference sequence). The CDR3 extends over 13 amino acids. This clonotype was counted only a few times. Next came a second PCR, run for roughly 7 to 12 cycles, which used a sample-barcoded 5' primer along with a J-beta primer mix. One entry per CDR3 protein, called by TCRdb with MiXCR from the 5' RACE reads. The sample has about 1.1 million distinct CDR3 sequences, less than 45% seen once.

The sequenced sample consisted of blood. This TCR derives from a man younger than 35 in good health. V and J are TRBV20-1 and TRBJ2-3, with D maybe TRBD2 (6 bases). In DNA form, the CDR3 reads TGCAGTGCTAGAGGGGAGGGCACAGATACGCAGTATTTT. Translation: CSARGEGTDTQYF.